This record covers a single T cell receptor beta chain. It has no known antigen specificity. Base-call qualities are not available, and no considerably larger clone is one nucleotide away. Based on the germline V gene, the CDR1 and CDR2 sequences are ENHRY and SYGVKD. Including cysteine and phenylalanine, the CDR3 has 14 amino acids. Left in the record is the CDR3 DNA by itself, 42 bases read in frame from the first base. The junction shows trimming of 1 base on V and 5 bases on J, plus 12 bases between the germline ends. The data originate from a study of technical replicates of blood from several donors listed by TCRdb under 2017. Library creation used the immunoSEQ multiplex PCR assay. Imported from immuneACCESS, the table was reduced by TCRdb to in-frame sequences with V and J called. These copies leave out some clones; in studies compared against another copy, an unresolved V gene accounts for under half, and the cause of the remainder is not known. A total of tens of thousands of clones appear in this sample, about nine tenths of them only once. Roughly 0.41% of the sample comes from the top ten.

The sample consisted of T cells isolated from PBMCs. The receptor chain draws on TRBV10-3 and TRBJ2-7; TRBD1 is perhaps the D gene, given 5 matching bases. The TCR comes from a human donor in good health. In nucleotide form, the sequence is TGTGCCATCAGTGAGTGGGCAGGGCGCGACGAGCAGTACTTC. Its product reads: CAISEWAGRDEQYF.